This section outlines one TCR beta chain sequence together with its context. The specificity of this receptor is unknown. No clone much larger than this one lies a single base away; base qualities are absent. The cohort consisted of hundreds of healthy bone marrow donors. At the time of sampling, every cohort member was nominally healthy, though immune exposures that went unrecorded were likely present. The donor was CMV seronegative and was included in the group of 352 seronegative cohort members. A peripheral blood sample was collected from each donor, and TCR beta sequencing was performed on peripheral blood mononuclear cells. Genomic DNA extraction from the blood cell samples was performed with the Qiagen DNeasy Blood Extraction Kit. The CDR3 sequence holds 15 residues, the cysteine and phenylalanine included. Left in the record is the CDR3 DNA by itself, 45 bases read in frame from the first base. Deletion took 7 bases off V and 2 bases off J, with a span of 17 bases between the germline ends. Based on the germline V gene, the CDR1 and CDR2 sequences are MDHEN and SYDVKM.

The data are from a study of cytomegalovirus exposure and HLA in healthy donors (dated by TCRdb to the late 2010s). General notes on the study: According to an earlier analysis of several hundred of the donors, roughly 180 million T cells yielded over 100 million unique TCR beta sequences and about 300 Gb of sequence data. The number of donors typed differed by locus, with about 620-630 for A, B, C, DRB1 and DQB1, approximately 500 for DQA1, 606 for DPA1, and approximately 470 for DPB1. Among roughly 370 genotyped donors of the cohort, an average of 235,054 unique TCR beta nucleotide sequences were sequenced per donor, roughly 20% of them non-productive. A later genetic analysis used genome-wide SNP genotypes for about 60% of the roughly 700 donors, treating that subset as a discovery cohort. In a later analysis, previously published TCR beta repertoires from several hundred donors were re-analyzed and high-resolution HLA genotyping was added so that TCR occurrence patterns could be studied. To predict cytomegalovirus infection status, the study brought together high-throughput TCR immunosequencing, statistical association of individual TCRs with disease status, and machine learning. The study aimed to test whether cataloging public T cell receptors could reveal signatures of past pathogen exposure. To decide whether each TCR beta V gene segment behaved as functional or pseudogenic, an earlier analysis of approximately 590 of the donors relied on high-throughput TCR beta sequencing. Roughly 5 DR-DQ haplotypes were treated as single units for association and clustering because of strong linkage in the cohort. Besides the first cohort of roughly 700 subjects, a separate validation cohort made up of 120 different subjects was used. The later analysis used no new phenotypic data to find candidate immune exposures, relying instead on TCR beta sequences and their occurrence across donors. Class I and class II HLA loci were covered by the typing at four-digit resolution. The study profiled the T cell repertoires of around 700 subjects by immunosequencing and related them to cytomegalovirus serostatus. Donor age, sex, ethnicity and CMV serostatus were collected together with the repertoire data. Around 300 gigabases of sequencing data and approximately 93 million unique TCR sequences were included in an early release covering roughly 700 HLA-typed donors. Every repertoire in the discovery cohort had been generated on one and the same sequencing platform. Of the roughly 410 genotyped donors, approximately 80% were placed in the genetic ancestry cluster associated with self-reported Caucasian donors.

Receptor libraries were prepared by the immunoSEQ multiplex PCR assay. For the multiplex PCR, a mixture combining 60 forward primers for TCR Vbeta segments and 13 reverse primers for TCR Jbeta segments was used. The CDR3 region of rearranged TCR beta genes was amplified from genomic DNA by a multiplex PCR assay. The Illumina HiSeq System was used to sequence the amplified TCR beta libraries as 87-base-pair reads. As for how the authors treated the data: In a later analysis, tens of millions of unique TCR beta chains were counted across the 500 to 700 repertoires, and roughly 11 million of these chains were shared by at least two donors. Raw reads were error-corrected and collapsed into unique sequences by a nearest-neighbor algorithm in which closely related sequences were merged to remove PCR and sequencing errors. V, D and J gene segments were assigned by aligning CDR3 sequences to IMGT reference sequences. For a sequence to be retained, at least a six-nucleotide match to both a V gene segment and a J gene segment was required. Rearrangements were called productive when the CDR3 lacked stop codons and stayed in frame with V and J; all others were non-productive. CDR3 was defined according to IMGT convention as the region running from the second conserved V-encoded cysteine to the conserved J-encoded phenylalanine. In an earlier analysis of roughly 610 of the donors, sequences lacking an unambiguous match to a single V gene segment were excluded. An earlier analysis of just under 600 of the donors called V segments functional above 56.7% productive rearrangements and segregating when the between-donor standard deviation exceeded 5%. A statistical classification framework was developed to diagnose cytomegalovirus status using the catalog of TCR beta chain sequences. In a later analysis, TCR nucleotide sequences were compared against IMGT/GENE-DB human TR gene sequences so that V and J genes could be assigned. The TCRdist pipeline was used in a later analysis to assign CDR3 sequences and most-parsimonious VDJ recombination scenarios. A later analysis defined each TCR beta chain by its CDR3 amino acid sequence plus V-gene family, and excluded reads lacking a unique V-gene family. As a way to deal with suspected cross-contamination and a sequencing artifact, a later analysis dropped 450 to 600 nucleotide sequences that were highly shared and had low generation probability. A later analysis calculated a clonal expansion index for each public chain from normalized within-repertoire ranks of inferred template counts. Generation probabilities in a later analysis came from a VDJ recombination model fitted to out-of-frame rearrangements, and those results were checked against IGoR. In a later analysis, hypergeometric tests were used to score TCR-TCR, TCR-HLA and TCR-CMV co-occurrence, with a repertoire-size bias correction applied to TCR pairs. A later analysis estimated false discovery rates by permuting HLA or CMV assignments 20 times. In a later analysis, co-occurring TCRs were grouped using DBSCAN, with TCRdist sequence similarity added in when clustering inside HLA-allele-positive subsets. For co-occurrence clustering, repertoires with fewer than 30,000 or more than 120,000 public chains were excluded, along with a handful of repertoires with anomalous nucleotide sharing. Imported from immuneACCESS, the table was reduced by TCRdb to in-frame sequences with V and J called. These copies leave out some clones; in studies compared against another copy, an unresolved V gene accounts for under half, and the cause of the remainder is not known. V, J and clone size are taken as reported in that table, and D and trimming were inferred from the DNA itself. The sample yields about 200,000 clones; around 77% were counted once. Clones ranked in the top ten supply less than 3% of the sample.

The investigation overall reported the following: Assigning TCR associations to individual alleles was difficult when HLA alleles, especially DR and DQ, strongly co-occurred. According to a later genetic analysis, donors in an Asian-associated ancestry cluster had fewer N-insertions in productive TCRs than the roughly 670-donor mean. A later analysis found that HLA-associated TCR beta chains were more clonally expanded and had lower generation probabilities than equally common non-associated chains. Immune exposure information for the cohort was limited to CMV serostatus. The classifier was reported to diagnose cytomegalovirus status with high specificity and sensitivity in both the original cohort and the validation cohort. The authors suggested that the approach could potentially be generalized to other disease states and immunological phenotypes. Because HLA typing was missing for some donors at each locus, association tests included only the typed subset. Most TCR sequences were seen in very few donors, while some public TCRs were found in many individuals. Sequencing depth was assumed to be roughly uniform across donors in the presence/absence analyses, though that assumption may not hold. The 87-base-pair reads could not distinguish some IMGT-functional V segments, including TRBV6-2 and TRBV6-3, so those segments were excluded. In the study, approximately 150 TCR beta chains were listed as associated with cytomegalovirus. In a later analysis, TCR association rates were found to vary across HLA loci, with the most associated TCRs seen for DRB1 alleles and the fewest for HLA-C alleles. A further reported finding was that TCR beta sequences accurately predicted the HLA-A and HLA-B alleles for most subjects in the first cohort. In an earlier analysis of under 600 of the donors, most TCR beta V segments were observed in productive rearrangements about 90% or about 30% of the time, broadly matching IMGT annotations. According to a later analysis, most CMV-associated TCR beta chains appeared to be HLA-restricted, and the HLA associations seemed to be driven largely by CMV exposure. In a later analysis, 15,000 to 20,000 TCR beta sequences were associated with specific HLA alleles at a false discovery rate of 0.05. In this cohort, only TCR beta chains were sequenced, and detectable features were limited by the absence of alpha or paired-chain data. In a later genetic analysis, a missense DCLRE1C variant was associated with V-gene and J-gene trimming of TCR beta chains, and the association was replicated in an independent cohort. In vitro tests confirmed that three of the cytomegalovirus-associated TCR beta chains recognize cytomegalovirus antigens. Because counts were too low, around 18 rarely observed V segments, including chromosome 9 orphons, were left out of the earlier analysis of several hundred of the donors. A group of highly shared sequence variants was considered likely to be a technical artifact of the sequencing pipeline. Linkage disequilibrium might explain the correlated functional status among segregating V segments, but an unknown experimental factor could not be excluded. In a later analysis, several top co-occurrence clusters were reported to appear linked to parvovirus B19, influenza, CMV and Epstein-Barr virus.

The rearranged chain carries TRBV28 and TRBJ1-1; the D gene is unclear. This TCR derives from a woman aged 25 to 45 in good health and CMV-seronegative. Material: PBMCs. The CDR3 protein: CASTLGSEYNTEAFF. The DNA reads as follows: TGTGCCAGCACCCTTGGCTCAGAATATAACACTGAAGCTTTCTTT.